This T cell receptor beta chain was profiled in a study of metastatic and nonmetastatic thyroid tumors. About the research overall: Repertoires were compared across blood and tumor or nodule tissue from malignant and benign thyroid patients. Study conclusions and caveats: Reportedly, malignant thyroid tumors had significantly higher TCR beta diversity than benign nodules, in blood and tumor.

This clone came up many times. The target antigen is unknown. In the original workflow: What underpinned the distant-metastasis classifier for papillary thyroid cancer was the set of CDR3 differences across clinicopathological groups. TCRdb re-analyzed the PCR reads through MiXCR. V and J calls and clone size were set by TCRdb, not the authors. The profile shows about 21,000 clones, around an eighth of them singletons. With 1 base removed from V and 1 base from J, the gap between germline ends came to 8 bases. Germline CDR1 is MGHRA and CDR2 is YSYEKL. The CDR3 contains 14 residues. Thyroid surgery had not been preceded by any treatment in any patient.

The sequenced sample consisted of blood. This receptor was identified in a female donor with papillary thyroid cancer or a benign thyroid nodule (not recorded which). Some clones in this sample may be carry-over from other donors' samples. This chain connects TRBV4-1 to TRBJ2-7, with D maybe TRBD2 (5 bases). CDR3 bases: TGCGCCAGCAGCCAAGTGACGGGATCCTACGAGCAGTACTTC. Its protein is CASSQVTGSYEQYF.